The 32 T cell receptor beta chains in this list originate from one sample, sequenced in a study of T cell repertoires in cytomegalovirus infection. From the reads, TCRdb called clonotypes with MiXCR, one entry per CDR3 protein. Here the sample spans about 770,000 distinct CDR3 sequences, 25% to 30% being singletons. Their cognate antigens are unknown. The material sequenced was cultured CD8+ T cells from PBMCs, taken from culture after CMV antigen stimulation. The source is a human donor in good health (CMV status not recorded). Some clones in this sample may be carry-over from other donors' samples.

This chain uses TRBV27 with TRBJ1-6, with 7 positions matching TRBD1. Germline V CDR1 and CDR2: MNHEY, SMNVEV (reference sequence). V was pared by 6 bases and J by 8 bases, with 13 bases of the junction left unmatched. The CDR3 loop spans 16 amino acids. The CDR3 region is CASRSVQGGLDSPLHF. Written as DNA, the CDR3 is TGTGCCAGCAGATCCGTCCAGGGGGGGTTGGATTCACCCCTCCACTTT.

V is TRBV7-6 and J is TRBJ2-5; tentative D call: TRBD1 (5 bases). This CDR3 region has 14 residues. The V gene lost 3 bases and the J gene lost 5 bases, with 13 bases spanning the gap. Germline CDR1 SGHVS, CDR2 FNYEAQ. The CDR3 loop reads CASSFLGQGETQYF. The CDR3 nucleotides are TGTGCCAGCAGCTTCCTCGGACAAGGGGAGACCCAGTACTTC.

Only a few counts were recorded for this clonotype. V and J are TRBV7-9 and TRBJ1-5; D unresolved. The germline V gene has CDR1 SEHNR and CDR2 FQNEAQ (reference sequence). V gave up 4 bases and J gave up 4 bases, with 20 bases separating them. There are 17 residues in the CDR3. As DNA, the CDR3 is TGTGCCAGCAGCTCCTCGGGGAGGGCGGGTGGGAATCAGCCCCAGCATTTT. It encodes CASSSSGRAGGNQPQHF.

This rearrangement joins TRBV7-9 to TRBJ1-5; TRBD1 aligns across 10 bases. Germline trimming cut 8 bases from V and 2 bases from J; bases unmatched to any gene: 3. Germline V gene sequence: CDR1 SEHNR, CDR2 FQNEAQ (reference sequence). The length of the CDR3 is 14 residues. The CDR3 protein is CASGTGVGNQPQHF. As DNA, the CDR3 is TGTGCCAGCGGGACAGGGGTTGGCAATCAGCCCCAGCATTTT.

This clonotype was detected a few times. The chain joins TRBV13 to TRBJ2-7; TRBD1 agrees at 9 bases. The CDR3 is 15 amino acids. With V trimmed by 7 bases and J by 2 bases, 9 bases remained unmatched. From germline, CDR1 is PRHDT and CDR2 FYEKMQ (reference sequence). The CDR3 sequence is CASTQGDRDAYEQYF. The CDR3 DNA reads TGTGCCAGCACCCAGGGGGACAGGGACGCCTACGAGCAGTACTTC.

This clonotype was found a few times. The rearrangement joins TRBV7-2 to TRBJ2-4; 10 nucleotides line up with TRBD2. V gave up 3 bases and J gave up 7 bases; unmatched junction bases: 6. Germline lookup yields CDR1 SGHTA and CDR2 FQGNSA. The CDR3 contains 15 residues. The CDR3: CASSFLAGGLNIQYF. The CDR3 DNA follows: TGTGCCAGCAGCTTCTTAGCGGGGGGACTTAACATTCAGTACTTC.

Only a few counts were recorded for this clonotype. The CDR3 DNA sequence: TGTGCCAGCAGTTTATCGCTGGGATCCAATCAGCCCCAGCATTTT. It translates to CASSLSLGSNQPQHF. The V call is TRBV27, the J call TRBJ1-5; D call uncertain. The germline V gene has CDR1 MNHEY and CDR2 SMNVEV (reference sequence). V was pared by 0 bases and J by 3 bases, with 9 bases between. The CDR3 loop spans 15 amino acids.

CDR3 protein: CASSLRNGGDQPQHF. CDR3 nucleotide sequence: TGTGCCAGCAGTTTACGAAATGGGGGGGATCAGCCCCAGCATTTT. This sequence joins TRBV12-3 or TRBV12-4 and TRBJ1-5, with a possible D match to TRBD1 (5 bases). Deletions cut 2 bases from V and 5 bases from J, with 13 bases between. This CDR3 comprises 15 residues.

This clonotype showed up just a few times. The chain carries TRBV7-2 and TRBJ2-7, with TRBD1 matching 7 bases. The CDR3 is 14 residues long. CDR1 SGHTA and CDR2 FQGNSA come from the germline V gene. V was pared by 5 bases and J by 2 bases, with 6 bases of the junction left unmatched. The CDR3 here is CASSETGLPYEQYV. The CDR3 DNA reads as TGTGCCAGCAGCGAGACAGGGCTCCCCTACGAGCAGTACGTC.

This chain uses TRBV15 with TRBJ1-6; TRBD1 might be the D (6 bases). Trimming shortened V by 0 bases and J by 7 bases, and 10 bases separated the two germline ends. The CDR3 consists of 15 residues. Per the germline V gene, CDR1 is LNHNV and CDR2 is YYDKDF (reference sequence). CDR3 coding DNA: TGTGCCACCAGCAGAGATGCCAGGGGAAATTCACCCCTCCACTTT. It translates to CATSRDARGNSPLHF.

The V and J genes are TRBV6-1 and TRBJ2-7; no clear D. CDR3 size: 11 residues. V lost 5 bases to trimming and J lost 4 bases, with 6 bases between them. CDR1 MNHNS and CDR2 SASEGT come from the germline V gene. CDR3 protein: CASSPQYEQYF. DNA for the CDR3: TGTGCCAGCAGTCCACAGTACGAGCAGTACTTC.

The CDR3 DNA follows: TGTGCCAGCAGTTACTCGAGTTTAGGCCCCTACGAGCAGTACTTC. Translation: CASSYSSLGPYEQYF. The rearrangement links TRBV6-5 to TRBJ2-7; no clear D gene. Germline V lookup: CDR1 MNHEY, CDR2 SVGAGI. The germline V and J ends were trimmed by 0 bases and 2 bases, with 11 bases remaining between them. CDR3 length: 15 amino acids.

With regard to this clonotype: Compared with germline, one end of the junction differs, possibly owing to a read error. This chain links TRBV28 with TRBJ2-2; D is tentatively TRBD1 or TRBD2 (5 bases each). The CDR3 is 15 residues long. CDR1 and CDR2 (germline): MDHEN, SYDVKM. The DNA of the CDR3 is TGTGCCAGCAGTTTATGGGGACCGCCAGTCGGGGAGCTGGTTTTT. Its translation is CASSLWGPPVGELVF.

In this sample, this clonotype turned up a few times. The chain carries TRBV4-3 and TRBJ2-1, with TRBD2 identical over 8 bases. The V and J ends lost 1 base and 10 bases, in that order; junction bases with no gene match: 9. Per germline, CDR1 LGHNA and CDR2 YSLEER. This CDR3 has 15 residues. The CDR3: CASSQGSGDLPEQFF. Written as DNA, the CDR3 is TGCGCCAGCAGCCAAGGTAGCGGGGACCTTCCGGAGCAGTTCTTC.

The table lists this clonotype with a few counts. The chain carries TRBV4-1 and TRBJ1-4, with 10 bases fitting TRBD1. With 3 bases clipped from V and 6 bases from J, the junction kept 7 bases outside the gene matches. Germline V gene lookup returns CDR1 MGHRA and CDR2 YSYEKL. CDR3 length: 16 residues. CDR3 sequence reads: CASSQHGQGVDEKLFF. CDR3 nucleotide sequence: TGCGCCAGCAGCCAGCACGGACAGGGGGTCGATGAAAAACTGTTTTTT.

The chain uses TRBV7-3 and TRBJ2-1, with TRBD1 as a possible D gene (6 bases). This CDR3 contains 14 residues. Looked up from germline, CDR1 is SGHTA and CDR2 is FQGTGA. V was clipped by 2 bases and J by 8 bases, with 13 bases between them. Written as DNA, the CDR3 is TGTGCCAGCAGCTTAGGACAGCTCGCCCATGAGCAGTTCTTC. Translated: CASSLGQLAHEQFF.

This clonotype showed up just a few times. J is TRBJ2-2 and V is TRBV7-8, with 10 positions matching TRBD2. The J segment lost 6 bases and the V segment lost 2 bases, leaving 9 bases of the junction unmatched. Germline V lookup: CDR1 SGHVS, CDR2 FQNEAQ. CDR3 length equals 17 residues. The CDR3 region has the DNA TGTGCCAGCAGCTTACTCGAGCGGGGGGGCAAGGCCGGGGAGCTGTTTTTT. Encoded protein: CASSLLERGGKAGELFF.

The gene calls are TRBV4-1 and TRBJ1-1; D is uncertain. Germline values: CDR1 MGHRA, CDR2 YSYEKL. There are 16 residues in the CDR3. The V end lost 1 base, the J end lost 3 bases, and 15 bases lay between the germline ends. The CDR3 nucleotides read TGCGCCAGCAGCCAAGGGGTCAACACCCCTGACACTGAAGCTTTCTTT. Translation gives CASSQGVNTPDTEAFF.

This chain connects TRBV27 to TRBJ2-3; 9 bases line up with TRBD2. The junction had 15 bases not matched to a gene; V was cut back by 2 bases and J by 6 bases. CDR1 is MNHEY and CDR2 is SMNVEV in the germline V gene (reference sequence). The CDR3 extends over 18 amino acids. The CDR3: CASSLPSLAGTWRDTQYF. In DNA form, the CDR3 reads TGTGCCAGCAGTTTACCGTCCCTAGCGGGAACCTGGAGGGATACGCAGTATTTT.

In its sample, this clonotype was seen a few times. The chain carries TRBV12-3 or TRBV12-4 and TRBJ2-1; D may correspond to TRBD1 or TRBD2 (6 bases each). This CDR3 region has 14 residues. Trimming pared 3 bases from V and 5 bases from J, leaving 11 bases between. Written as DNA, the CDR3 is TGTGCCAGCAGTTTTACGGGGGCCCACAATGAGCAGTTCTTC. This encodes CASSFTGAHNEQFF.

Ten or more counts support this clonotype. V usage is TRBV19 and J usage is TRBJ1-1, with D possibly TRBD1 on 5 matching bases. The length of the CDR3 is 13 residues. V was shortened by 4 bases and J by 1 base, with 7 bases between the two germline ends. Germline CDR1 reads LNHDA; CDR2 reads SQIVND (reference sequence). The CDR3 loop reads CASSTGPNTEAFF. The CDR3 nucleotides read TGTGCCAGTAGTACAGGGCCGAACACTGAAGCTTTCTTT.

This clonotype showed up many times. V usage is TRBV27 and J usage is TRBJ2-1; the match to TRBD1 covers 10 bases. This CDR3 has 15 residues. Germline lookup yields CDR1 MNHEY and CDR2 SMNVEV (reference sequence). Trimming cost V 4 bases and J 4 bases; bases outside gene matches: 4. The CDR3 loop is CASSWTGGLYNEQFF. The DNA of the CDR3 is TGTGCCAGCAGTTGGACAGGGGGGTTGTACAATGAGCAGTTCTTC.

At least ten counts were recorded for this clonotype. This chain connects TRBV28 to TRBJ1-3; D gene uncertain. V was pared by 7 bases and J by 3 bases, with 19 bases between. Germline V gene data show CDR1 as MDHEN and CDR2 as SYDVKM. The CDR3 runs to 16 residues. The CDR3 here is CASTLTMVGFGNTIYF. CDR3 sequence (DNA): TGTGCCAGCACCCTAACTATGGTAGGGTTTGGAAACACCATATATTTT.

This clonotype was seen a few times. The chain has TRBV12-3 or TRBV12-4 and TRBJ1-2, with no clear D. Trimming removed 5 bases at V and 3 bases at J, with 13 bases between. This CDR3 has 14 amino acids. CDR3 bases: TGTGCCAGCAGTCCGTCGGACGTAGACTATGGCTACACCTTC. Translating it yields CASSPSDVDYGYTF.

This clonotype was seen only a few times. The V and J genes are TRBV28 and TRBJ2-3, with 10 bases aligning to TRBD2. This CDR3 contains 16 residues. CDR1 is MDHEN and CDR2 is SYDVKM in the germline V gene. J lost 8 bases, V lost 5 bases, and 13 bases had no gene match. The CDR3 DNA sequence: TGTGCCAGCAGTCTTGTCAGCGGGGGGGCCGGGGGTACGCAGTATTTT. The encoded protein is CASSLVSGGAGGTQYF.

The genes are TRBV4-3 and TRBJ2-1, with 7 bases that match TRBD1. CDR1 and CDR2 from the germline V gene are LGHNA and YSLEER. The V gene end was trimmed by 4 bases and the J gene end by 5 bases; junction bases not matched to a gene: 5. The CDR3 is made up of 14 amino acids. CDR3 protein: CASSLYRGNNEQFF. In nucleotides, the CDR3 is TGCGCCAGCAGCCTATACAGGGGAAACAATGAGCAGTTCTTC.

J is TRBJ2-3 and V is TRBV4-3; 9 nucleotides agree with TRBD2. V was pared by 3 bases and J by 4 bases, with 8 bases of the junction left unmatched. Germline V CDR1 and CDR2: LGHNA, YSLEER. The CDR3 sequence is 16 residues long. The chain's CDR3 is CASSQQTSGRADTQYF. The CDR3 coding sequence is TGCGCCAGCAGCCAGCAGACTAGCGGCAGGGCAGATACGCAGTATTTT.

The gene calls are TRBV4-1 and TRBJ1-2, with D maybe TRBD1 (5 bases). The CDR3 sequence is 13 residues long. The germline V and J ends were trimmed by 8 bases and 1 base, with 11 bases remaining between them. Germline CDR1 and CDR2: MGHRA and YSYEKL. DNA for the CDR3: TGCGCCAGCTGGGACCGTAATAACTATGGCTACACCTTC. This sequence encodes CASWDRNNYGYTF.

The chain carries TRBV12-3 or TRBV12-4 and TRBJ1-1, with D maybe TRBD1 (6 bases). With 6 bases removed from V and 1 base from J, the gap between germline ends came to 12 bases. This CDR3 region has 14 residues. The CDR3 nucleotides are TGTGCCAGCAGACACGGGGGACAGAACACTGAAGCTTTCTTT. Its translation: CASRHGGQNTEAFF.

This clonotype has a handful of counts. The CDR3 sequence: CASSQGQGGYEQFF. DNA of the CDR3: TGCGCCAGCAGCCAGGGACAGGGAGGCTATGAGCAGTTCTTC. This chain uses TRBV4-1 with TRBJ2-1; 9 positions agree with TRBD1. The CDR3 is 14 amino acids. V trimming: 3 bases; J trimming: 8 bases; junction bases outside the gene matches: 5. Germline V gives CDR1 MGHRA, CDR2 YSYEKL.

The chain carries TRBV5-1 and TRBJ1-2, with D perhaps TRBD1 (5 bases). Germline V gene sequence: CDR1 SGHRS, CDR2 YFSETQ. With 0 bases removed from V and 4 bases from J, the gap between germline ends came to 13 bases. This CDR3 has 15 residues. The CDR3 DNA is TGCGCCAGCAGCTTGGGGGACGGGGCCTCCTATGGCTACACCTTC. Translation: CASSLGDGASYGYTF. Supplemented by reference TRBV5-1 and TRBJ1-2, the full variable domain reads KAGVTQTPRYLIKTRGQQVTLSCSPISGHRSVSWYQQTPGQGLQFLFEYFSETQRNKGNFPGRFSGRQFSNSRSEMNVSTLELGDSALYLCASSLGDGASYGYTFGSGTRLTVV.

Concerning this clonotype itself: A junction boundary mismatches the germline segment, possibly from a read error. This chain links TRBV4-3 with TRBJ1-1, with 7 bases lining up with TRBD1. CDR3 length: 15 residues. Germline CDR1 reads LGHNA; CDR2 reads YSLEER. The CDR3 nucleotides are TGTGCCAGCAGCCAGGGGGGGGTAGTTGGCACTGAAGCTTTCTTT. Its translation is CASSQGGVVGTEAFF.